This T cell receptor (beta chain) comes out of a study of blood T cell repertoires in COVID-19. The overall study: The United States, Italy and Spain were the sources of the acute and convalescent COVID-19 samples. Sample material is recorded as cDNA or gDNA derived from T cells, B-cell-depleted T cells, or PBMCs.

As handled by the study authors: It was from reference gene primer amplification that nucleated cell counts were estimated. Using immunoSEQ multiplex PCR, the repertoire was profiled, and TCRdb retains in-frame clones only, with some absent. V, J and clone size were drawn from that table, and D and trimming were deduced from the DNA. The sample holds 80,000 to 100,000 clones, roughly 70% seen once. This CDR3 spans 15 amino acids. V shed 2 bases and J 8 bases; nucleotides not matched to a gene: 8. Germline V gene sequence: CDR1 MNHNY, CDR2 SVGAGI (reference sequence). This clone was detected only a few times.

Sequenced: peripheral blood. This clonotype was obtained from a man aged 65-85 years with COVID-19, enrolled during active disease. The chain employs TRBV6-6 and TRBJ2-4; 8 bases match TRBD1. The CDR3 DNA reads as TGTGCCAGCAGTTACCCAGGACAGGGTGTAGACATTCAGTACTTC. It is translated as CASSYPGQGVDIQYF.